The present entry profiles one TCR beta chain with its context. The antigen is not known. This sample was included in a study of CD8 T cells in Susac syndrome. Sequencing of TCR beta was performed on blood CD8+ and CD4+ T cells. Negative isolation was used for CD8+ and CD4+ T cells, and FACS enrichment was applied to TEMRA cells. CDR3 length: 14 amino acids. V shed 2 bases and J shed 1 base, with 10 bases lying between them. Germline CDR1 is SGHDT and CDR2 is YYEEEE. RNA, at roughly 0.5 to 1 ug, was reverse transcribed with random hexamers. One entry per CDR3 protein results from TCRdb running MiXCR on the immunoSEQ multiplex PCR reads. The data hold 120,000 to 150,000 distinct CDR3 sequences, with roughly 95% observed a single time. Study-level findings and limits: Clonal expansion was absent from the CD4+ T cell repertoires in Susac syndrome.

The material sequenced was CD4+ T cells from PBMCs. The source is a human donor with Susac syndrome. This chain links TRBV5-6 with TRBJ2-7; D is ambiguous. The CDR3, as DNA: TGTGCCAGCAGCTTAGCTCCGGGTTCCTACGAGCAGTACTTC. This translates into CASSLAPGSYEQYF.